The 21 T cell receptor beta chains given below trace back to one sample, sequenced in a study of T-cell reconstitution after alpha-beta-depleted transplantation in children. TCRbeta library preparation incorporated unique molecular identifiers. Each CDR3 protein gets one entry after TCRdb re-called the PCR reads with MiXCR. Among 70,000 to 95,000 distinct CDR3 sequences, roughly a sixth were seen once, and the ten largest hold around a fifth. The sample consisted of PBMCs, mostly from graft donor cells, taken 180 days after TCRalphabeta/CD19-depleted stem cell transplant. The receptors were gathered from a male patient aged 2 to 10 who had a stem cell transplant for acute lymphoblastic leukemia, so the T cells may come from the graft donor.

This clonotype was observed a few times. CDR3 sequence (DNA): TGTGCCAGCAGCTTAGGAACTGGGGGGTTCACAGATACGCAGTATTTT. Translation: CASSLGTGGFTDTQYF. V gene TRBV7-9 combines with J gene TRBJ2-3, with D perhaps TRBD2 (6 bases). Germline V CDR1 and CDR2: SEHNR, FQNEAQ (reference sequence). This CDR3 region has 16 residues. Trimming removed 1 base at V and 2 bases at J, with 13 bases between.

This clonotype was counted only a few times. V and J are TRBV20-1 and TRBJ2-7; TRBD1 matches at 7 bases. This CDR3 contains 14 residues. The ends lost 2 bases at V and 4 bases at J; junction bases unmatched: 8. Germline V lookup: CDR1 DFQATT, CDR2 SNEGSKA (reference sequence). The CDR3 loop is CSARSPTGYYEQYF. For the CDR3, the DNA is TGCAGTGCTAGATCGCCGACAGGGTATTACGAGCAGTACTTC.

J is TRBJ2-1 and V is TRBV27, with 7 bases fitting TRBD2. Losses at the gene ends were 2 bases for V and 6 bases for J; bases not matched to a gene: 4. The CDR3 loop spans 14 amino acids. Germline V gene lookup returns CDR1 MNHEY and CDR2 SMNVEV (reference sequence). CDR3 in amino acids: CASSLGREGNEQFF. The CDR3 region has the DNA TGTGCCAGCAGTTTAGGCAGGGAGGGCAATGAGCAGTTCTTC.

This rearrangement joins TRBV21-1 to TRBJ2-5; TRBD1 is the table's D call, not checked against the DNA. TRBV21-1 is a documented pseudogene. This CDR3 has 14 amino acids. The CDR3 loop is CASSKEGGEETQYF. In DNA form, the CDR3 reads TGTGCCAGCAGCAAAGAAGGGGGAGAAGAGACCCAGTACTTC.

This clonotype has only a few counts. The chain employs TRBV6-1 and TRBJ1-3; D may be TRBD1 (5 bases). This CDR3 comprises 15 residues. Germline CDR1 is MNHNS and CDR2 is SASEGT. V lost 6 bases and J lost 4, with 16 bases in between. The chain's CDR3 is CASSQYGTEGNTIYF. The CDR3 nucleotides read TGTGCCAGCAGCCAATACGGGACGGAAGGAAACACCATATATTTT.

This chain connects TRBV11-2 to TRBJ2-7; D perhaps matches TRBD1 (5 bases). This CDR3 is 14 amino acids long. The germline V gene has CDR1 SGHAT and CDR2 FQNNGV. V lost 1 base and J 5 bases, leaving 12 bases between the germline ends. CDR3: CASSLGWTLNEQYF. The CDR3 region has the DNA TGTGCCAGCAGCTTAGGGTGGACACTCAACGAGCAGTACTTC.

Points on this clonotype: A much larger clonotype is one base distant, so this may be a read error. This sequence joins TRBV15 and TRBJ2-1; D gene ambiguous. V lost 0 bases and J 12 bases, leaving 12 bases between the germline ends. CDR1 and CDR2 from the germline V gene are LNHNV and YYDKDF (reference sequence). The CDR3 spans 13 residues. DNA for the CDR3: TGTGCCACCAGCAGAGATACGGCGGCTTCGCAGTTCTTC. Protein product: CATSRDTAASQFF.

This clonotype was counted only a few times. The rearrangement links TRBV5-1 to TRBJ2-1, with a weak D call TRBD1 (5 bases). V lost 4 bases, J lost 8 bases, and 19 bases lay in between. CDR3 length: 15 amino acids. Germline assignment: CDR1 SGHRS and CDR2 YFSETQ. The CDR3 here is CASSDRQPIVDEQFF. CDR3 DNA: TGCGCCAGCAGCGACCGACAGCCGATTGTGGATGAGCAGTTCTTC.

A few counts support this clonotype. The CDR3 DNA follows: TGTGCCACCAGCGAGCAGGGGAGCAATCAGCCCCAGCATTTT. Translating gives CATSEQGSNQPQHF. The chain recombines TRBV15 with TRBJ1-5; D is possibly TRBD1 (6 bases). The V gene lost 5 bases and the J gene lost 1 base, with 9 bases spanning the gap. The CDR3 loop spans 14 amino acids. Germline V gene data show CDR1 as LNHNV and CDR2 as YYDKDF (reference sequence).

The table lists this clonotype with many counts. In DNA form, the CDR3 reads TGCAGCGTGGGACAGACATCTAGCACAGATACGCAGTATTTT. It codes for CSVGQTSSTDTQYF. The genes are TRBV29-1 and TRBJ2-3, with 7 bases aligning to TRBD1. This CDR3 contains 14 residues. Germline trimming cut 6 bases from V and 0 bases from J; bases unmatched to any gene: 6. CDR1 and CDR2 (germline): SQVTM, ANQGSEA.

This chain joins TRBV20-1 and TRBJ1-6; a weak D match, TRBD1 (5 bases). The length of the CDR3 is 13 residues. Germline V lookup: CDR1 DFQATT, CDR2 SNEGSKA (reference sequence). The CDR3 sequence is CSGGRRRDSPLHF. The CDR3 nucleotides read TGCAGCGGGGGGAGGAGGCGAGATTCACCCCTCCACTTT.

The chain combines TRBV10-3 with TRBJ2-1, with 8 bases identical to TRBD1. The CDR3 covers 13 residues. CDR1 ENHRY and CDR2 SYGVKD come from the germline V gene. The V segment lost 7 bases and the J segment 7 bases; nucleotides outside the gene matches: 6. CDR3 region: CAIKTTGDNEQFF. In nucleotides, the CDR3 is TGTGCCATCAAGACGACAGGGGATAATGAGCAGTTCTTC.

The sample holds a few counts of this clonotype. This rearrangement joins TRBV5-1 to TRBJ2-3, with 10 bases that match TRBD2. This CDR3 has 20 residues. V shed 4 bases, J shed 0 bases, and the junction held 17 bases outside the gene matches. Germline V gene sequence: CDR1 SGHRS, CDR2 YFSETQ. CDR3 DNA: TGCGCCAGCAGCCCTAGGGGGGGACTAGCGCTTTCGTGGAGCACAGATACGCAGTATTTT. Its protein product is CASSPRGGLALSWSTDTQYF.

The table lists this clonotype with a few counts. The chain has TRBV29-1 and TRBJ1-4, with D unclear. Trimming pared 6 bases from V and 8 bases from J, leaving 16 bases between. CDR1 and CDR2 from the germline V gene are SQVTM and ANQGSEA. The length of the CDR3 is 13 residues. The CDR3 reads CSVPGRAEEKLFF. DNA of the CDR3: TGCAGCGTCCCGGGGAGGGCGGAAGAAAAACTGTTTTTT.

The chain carries TRBV24-1 and TRBJ2-2, with D perhaps TRBD1 (5 bases). Looked up from germline, CDR1 is KGHDR and CDR2 is SFDVKD. This CDR3 has 15 residues. Trimming removed 3 bases at V and 4 bases at J, with 11 bases between. In DNA, the CDR3 is TGTGCCACCAGTGATGATAGGGGTTTCACCGGGGAGCTGTTTTTT. Its protein is CATSDDRGFTGELFF.

This chain joins TRBV6-5 and TRBJ1-2; a possible D gene is TRBD1 (5 bases). The CDR3 sequence is 19 residues long. V was trimmed by 1 base and J by 4 bases, leaving 25 bases between them. Per germline, CDR1 MNHEY and CDR2 SVGAGI. For the CDR3, the DNA is TGTGCCAGCAGTTACTTCTTCGGGACGGAACCCCCCGGGAGCTATGGCTACACCTTC. It translates to CASSYFFGTEPPGSYGYTF.

J is TRBJ1-3 and V is TRBV5-1; D unresolved. Looked up from germline, CDR1 is SGHRS and CDR2 is YFSETQ. CDR3 length: 15 amino acids. Deletions cut 4 bases from V and 0 bases from J, with 11 bases between. The CDR3 sequence is CASSPDLSSGNTIYF. CDR3 nucleotide sequence: TGCGCCAGCAGCCCGGACCTAAGCTCTGGAAACACCATATATTTT.

This chain connects TRBV7-2 to TRBJ2-5; a weak D match, TRBD2 (5 bases). The CDR3 totals 14 residues. Between the trimmed V and J ends, which lost 2 bases and 0 bases, there was a span of 7 bases. Per germline, CDR1 SGHTA and CDR2 FQGNSA. The CDR3 region has the DNA TGTGCCAGCAGCTTAATGACTAACCAAGAGACCCAGTACTTC. Amino acids: CASSLMTNQETQYF.

J is TRBJ2-7 and V is TRBV7-6, with D maybe TRBD1 (6 bases). The CDR3 length is 15 residues. Germline lookup yields CDR1 SGHVS and CDR2 FNYEAQ. V lost 5 bases and J lost 0, with 14 bases in between. CDR3 sequence reads: CASSDLRGDSYEQYF. CDR3 in DNA: TGTGCCAGCAGCGACCTCAGGGGAGACTCCTACGAGCAGTACTTC. The full variable domain, rest sourced from reference TRBV7-6 and TRBJ2-7, is GAGVSQSPRYKVTKRGQDVALRCDPISGHVSLYWYRQALGQGPEFLTYFNYEAQQDKSGLPNDRFSAERPEGSISTLTIQRTEQRDSAMYRCASSDLRGDSYEQYFGPGTRLTVT.

The chain recombines TRBV12-3 or TRBV12-4 with TRBJ2-4, with 7 bases lining up with TRBD2. V lost 5 bases, J lost 6 bases, and 7 bases stayed unmatched. The CDR3 runs to 14 residues. The CDR3 DNA sequence: TGTGCCAGCAGTCCCCAGCGGGGAGGAAACATTCAGTACTTC. It encodes CASSPQRGGNIQYF.

The chain carries TRBV19 and TRBJ1-2, with 10 bases matching TRBD1. Germline V CDR1 and CDR2: LNHDA, SQIVND (reference sequence). This CDR3 comprises 15 residues. V shed 5 bases, J shed 8 bases, and the junction held 11 bases outside the gene matches. In DNA form, the CDR3 reads TGTGCCAGTAGTCCCCGGGACAGGGGATGGGTCGGCTACACCTTC. It specifies CASSPRDRGWVGYTF.